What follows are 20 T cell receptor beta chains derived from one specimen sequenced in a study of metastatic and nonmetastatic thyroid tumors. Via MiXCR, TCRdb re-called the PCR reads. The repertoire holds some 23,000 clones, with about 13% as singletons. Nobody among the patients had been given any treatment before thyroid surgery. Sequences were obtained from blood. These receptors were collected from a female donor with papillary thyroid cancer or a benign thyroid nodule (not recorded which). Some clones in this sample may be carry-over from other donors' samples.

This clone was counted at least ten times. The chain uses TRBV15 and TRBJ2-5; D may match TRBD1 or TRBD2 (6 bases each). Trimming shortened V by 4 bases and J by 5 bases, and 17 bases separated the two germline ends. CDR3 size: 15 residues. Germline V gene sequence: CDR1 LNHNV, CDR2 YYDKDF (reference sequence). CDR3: CATSNPKGGIETQYF. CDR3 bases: TGTGCCACCAGCAATCCCAAGGGGGGAATCGAGACCCAGTACTTC.

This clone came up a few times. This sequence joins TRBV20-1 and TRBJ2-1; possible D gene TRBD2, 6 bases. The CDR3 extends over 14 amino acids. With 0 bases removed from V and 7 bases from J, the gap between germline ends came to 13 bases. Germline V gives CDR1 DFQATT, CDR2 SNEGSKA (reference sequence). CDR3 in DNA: TGCAGTGCTAGAGATCTCGGGGGTCGGAATGAGCAGTTCTTC. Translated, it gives CSARDLGGRNEQFF.

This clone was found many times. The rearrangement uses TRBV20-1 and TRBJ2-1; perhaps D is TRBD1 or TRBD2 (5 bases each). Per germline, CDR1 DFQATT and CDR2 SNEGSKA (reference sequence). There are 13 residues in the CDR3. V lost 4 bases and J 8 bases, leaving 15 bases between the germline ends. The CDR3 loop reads CSATGPAGDEQFF. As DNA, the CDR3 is TGCAGTGCTACGGGACCAGCAGGCGATGAGCAGTTCTTC.

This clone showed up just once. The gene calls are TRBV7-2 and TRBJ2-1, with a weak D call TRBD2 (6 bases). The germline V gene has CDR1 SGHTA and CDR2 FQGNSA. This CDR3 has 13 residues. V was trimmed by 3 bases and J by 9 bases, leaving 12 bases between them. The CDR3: CASSLTSLLEQFF. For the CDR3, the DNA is TGTGCCAGCAGCTTGACTAGTTTACTTGAGCAGTTCTTC.

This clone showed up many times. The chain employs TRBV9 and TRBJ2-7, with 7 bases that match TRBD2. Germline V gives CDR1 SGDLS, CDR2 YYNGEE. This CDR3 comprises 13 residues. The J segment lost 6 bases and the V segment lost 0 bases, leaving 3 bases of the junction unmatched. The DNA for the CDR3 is TGTGCCAGCAGCGTAGTTTCTAGCGGCGAGCAGTACTTC. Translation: CASSVVSSGEQYF.

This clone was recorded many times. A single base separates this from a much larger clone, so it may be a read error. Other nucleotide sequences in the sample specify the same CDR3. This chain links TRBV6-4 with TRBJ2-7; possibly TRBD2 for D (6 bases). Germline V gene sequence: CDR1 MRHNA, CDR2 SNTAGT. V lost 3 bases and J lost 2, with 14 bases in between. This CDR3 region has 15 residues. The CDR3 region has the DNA TGTGCCAGCAGTGATTGTTCGGGGGATACCTACGAGCAGTACTTC. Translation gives CASSDCSGDTYEQYF.

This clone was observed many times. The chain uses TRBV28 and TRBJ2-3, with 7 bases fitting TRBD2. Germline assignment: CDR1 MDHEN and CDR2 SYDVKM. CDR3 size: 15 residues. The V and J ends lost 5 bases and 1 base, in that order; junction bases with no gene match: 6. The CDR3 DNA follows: TGTGCCAGCAGTCCACCGGGGGGTGGCACAGATACGCAGTATTTT. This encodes CASSPPGGGTDTQYF.

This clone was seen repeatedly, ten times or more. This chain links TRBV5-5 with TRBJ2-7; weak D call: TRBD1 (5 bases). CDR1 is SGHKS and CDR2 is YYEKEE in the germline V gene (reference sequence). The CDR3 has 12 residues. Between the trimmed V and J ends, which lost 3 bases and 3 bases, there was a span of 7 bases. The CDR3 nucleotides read TGTGCCAGCAGCTCCGGACACTACGAGCAGTACTTC. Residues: CASSSGHYEQYF.

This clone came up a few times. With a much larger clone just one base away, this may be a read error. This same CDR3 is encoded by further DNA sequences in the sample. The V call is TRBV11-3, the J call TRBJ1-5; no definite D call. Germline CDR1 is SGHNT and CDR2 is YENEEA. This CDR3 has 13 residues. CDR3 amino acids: CASSTRFNQPQHF. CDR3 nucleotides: TGTGCTAGCAGCACCAGGTTCAATCAGCCCCAGCATTTT.

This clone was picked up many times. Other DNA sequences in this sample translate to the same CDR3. CDR3 residues: CASRDHQFSGRADGETQYF. The CDR3 DNA is TGTGCCAGTAGAGATCACCAGTTTAGCGGGAGAGCAGATGGTGAGACCCAGTACTTC. The chain joins TRBV27 to TRBJ2-5; 9 bases map to TRBD2. V was clipped by 9 bases and J by 5 bases; unmatched bases: 25. CDR1 is MNHEY, CDR2 SMNVEV, per germline (reference sequence). The CDR3 spans 19 residues.

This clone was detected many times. As DNA, the CDR3 is TGTGCCAGCAGTTTTTCCCTGGGACTATTGCAAGAGACCCAGTACTTC. It yields the protein CASSFSLGLLQETQYF. The rearrangement links TRBV27 to TRBJ2-5; 7 bases line up with TRBD2. CDR1 MNHEY and CDR2 SMNVEV come from the germline V gene (reference sequence). This CDR3 has 16 residues. V was clipped by 3 bases and J by 2 bases; unmatched bases: 9.

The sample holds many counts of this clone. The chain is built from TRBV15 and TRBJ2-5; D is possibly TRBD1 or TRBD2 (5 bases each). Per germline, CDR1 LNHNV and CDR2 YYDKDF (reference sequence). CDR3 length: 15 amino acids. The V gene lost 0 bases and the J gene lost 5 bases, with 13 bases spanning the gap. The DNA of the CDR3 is TGTGCCACCAGCAGAGATTCGGGGACCTCGGAGACCCAGTACTTC. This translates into CATSRDSGTSETQYF.

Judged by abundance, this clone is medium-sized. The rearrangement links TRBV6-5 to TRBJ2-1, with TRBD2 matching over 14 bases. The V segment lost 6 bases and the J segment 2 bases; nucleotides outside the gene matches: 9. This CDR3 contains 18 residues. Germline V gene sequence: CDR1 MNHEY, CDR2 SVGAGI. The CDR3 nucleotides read TGTGCCAGCAGCCGGACGGGACTAGCGGGGGATACCTACAATGAGCAGTTCTTC. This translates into CASSRTGLAGDTYNEQFF.

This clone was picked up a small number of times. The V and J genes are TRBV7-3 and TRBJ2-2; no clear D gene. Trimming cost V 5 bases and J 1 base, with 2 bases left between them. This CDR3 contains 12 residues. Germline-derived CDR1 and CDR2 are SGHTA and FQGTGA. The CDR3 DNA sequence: TGTGCCAGCAGCGGGAACACCGGGGAGCTGTTTTTT. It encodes CASSGNTGELFF.

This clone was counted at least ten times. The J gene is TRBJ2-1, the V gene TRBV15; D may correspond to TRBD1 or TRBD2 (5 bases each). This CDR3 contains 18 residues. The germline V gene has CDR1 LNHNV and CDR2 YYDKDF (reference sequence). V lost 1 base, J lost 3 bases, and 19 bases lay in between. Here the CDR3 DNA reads TGTGCCACCAGCAGAGCCCCCTCTACCGGGACGGACTACAATGAGCAGTTCTTC. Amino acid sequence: CATSRAPSTGTDYNEQFF.

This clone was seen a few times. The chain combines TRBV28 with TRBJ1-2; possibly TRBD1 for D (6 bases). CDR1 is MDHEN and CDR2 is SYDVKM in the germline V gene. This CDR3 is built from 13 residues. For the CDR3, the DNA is TGTGCGATACAGGGCAGATCCTACTATGGCTACACCTTC. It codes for CAIQGRSYYGYTF.

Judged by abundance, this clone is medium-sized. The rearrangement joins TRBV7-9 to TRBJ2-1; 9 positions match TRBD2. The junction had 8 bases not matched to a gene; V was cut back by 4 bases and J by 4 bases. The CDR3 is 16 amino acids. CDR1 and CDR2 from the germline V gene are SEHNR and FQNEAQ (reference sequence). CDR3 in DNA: TGTGCCAGCAGCTCGGGTAGCGGGAGCCCGTACAATGAGCAGTTCTTC. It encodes CASSSGSGSPYNEQFF.

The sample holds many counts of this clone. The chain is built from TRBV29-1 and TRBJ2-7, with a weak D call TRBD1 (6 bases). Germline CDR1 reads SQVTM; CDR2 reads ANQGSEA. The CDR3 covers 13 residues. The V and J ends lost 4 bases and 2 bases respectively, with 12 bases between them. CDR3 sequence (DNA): TGCAGCGTTGCACCGGGACAAGCCTACGAGCAGTACTTC. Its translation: CSVAPGQAYEQYF.

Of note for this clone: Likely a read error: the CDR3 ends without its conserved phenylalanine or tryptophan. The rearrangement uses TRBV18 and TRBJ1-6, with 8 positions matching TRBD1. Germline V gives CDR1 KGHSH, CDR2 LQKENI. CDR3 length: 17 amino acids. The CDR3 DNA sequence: TGTGCCAGCTCACCACGGGGACAGGAAGGTGGGAATTCACGCCTCCACTTA. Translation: CASSPRGQEGGNSRLHL.

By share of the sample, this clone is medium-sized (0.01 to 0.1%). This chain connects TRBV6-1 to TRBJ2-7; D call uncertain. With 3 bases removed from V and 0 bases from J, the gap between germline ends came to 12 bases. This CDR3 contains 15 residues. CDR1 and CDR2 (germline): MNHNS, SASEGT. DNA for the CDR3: TGTGCCAGCAGTGACATATTCCGGCTCTCCTACGAGCAGTACTTC. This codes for CASSDIFRLSYEQYF.